These T cell receptor beta chains were read from a single sample in a study of CD8 T cells in ankylosing spondylitis. TCRdb reanalysed the 5' RACE reads using MiXCR and keeps one entry per CDR3 protein. Here the sample spans 340,000 or so distinct CDR3 sequences, 14% to 15% being singletons. The sample taken for sequencing was blood, either unsorted or a sorted T cell fraction (not recorded which). These receptors came from a male donor with ankylosing spondylitis or in good health (not recorded which). CDR3s leave out the opening cysteine and the closing phenylalanine or tryptophan. Fields, in order: J gene, D gene, V gene, CDR3 protein. A D gene is named only where the DNA matches it firmly.

j_gene: TRBJ1-1; d_gene: -; v_gene: TRBV7-8; CDR3aa: ASSLVRQSTEAF
j_gene: TRBJ1-1; d_gene: -; v_gene: TRBV6-1; CDR3aa: ASSPLTFSNTEAF
j_gene: TRBJ2-3; d_gene: TRBD2; v_gene: TRBV5-1; CDR3aa: ASSLGGLAGGTTQY
j_gene: TRBJ2-5; d_gene: -; v_gene: TRBV10-3; CDR3aa: AISELETQY
j_gene: TRBJ1-2; d_gene: -; v_gene: TRBV28; CDR3aa: ATSRGGYT
j_gene: TRBJ2-7; d_gene: TRBD1; v_gene: TRBV6-5; CDR3aa: ASSYSKTGGFSYEQY
j_gene: TRBJ1-1; d_gene: -; v_gene: TRBV12-3/TRBV12-4; CDR3aa: ASRLRGSMNTEAF
j_gene: TRBJ2-1; d_gene: TRBD2; v_gene: TRBV6-1; CDR3aa: ASRTSDFLDEQF
j_gene: TRBJ1-3; d_gene: -; v_gene: TRBV7-8; CDR3aa: ASSLGSGASGNTIY
j_gene: TRBJ2-7; d_gene: -; v_gene: TRBV18; CDR3aa: ASSLSGTESYEQY
j_gene: TRBJ2-7; d_gene: TRBD2; v_gene: TRBV10-3; CDR3aa: AISVAGGSSYEQY
j_gene: TRBJ2-1; d_gene: TRBD1; v_gene: TRBV5-1; CDR3aa: ASSLQGNEQF
j_gene: TRBJ1-6; d_gene: TRBD1; v_gene: TRBV20-1; CDR3aa: SARDGRGRDNSPLH
j_gene: TRBJ2-7; d_gene: TRBD2; v_gene: TRBV3-1; CDR3aa: ASSQAAGAGYEQY
j_gene: TRBJ2-1; d_gene: -; v_gene: TRBV15; CDR3aa: ATSSPSRGGWNEQF
j_gene: TRBJ1-1; d_gene: -; v_gene: TRBV18; CDR3aa: ASSPSLAENTEAF
j_gene: TRBJ1-1; d_gene: -; v_gene: TRBV10-3; CDR3aa: AISESSGGLTRTEAF
j_gene: TRBJ2-7; d_gene: -; v_gene: TRBV7-8; CDR3aa: ASSLETAPPYEQY